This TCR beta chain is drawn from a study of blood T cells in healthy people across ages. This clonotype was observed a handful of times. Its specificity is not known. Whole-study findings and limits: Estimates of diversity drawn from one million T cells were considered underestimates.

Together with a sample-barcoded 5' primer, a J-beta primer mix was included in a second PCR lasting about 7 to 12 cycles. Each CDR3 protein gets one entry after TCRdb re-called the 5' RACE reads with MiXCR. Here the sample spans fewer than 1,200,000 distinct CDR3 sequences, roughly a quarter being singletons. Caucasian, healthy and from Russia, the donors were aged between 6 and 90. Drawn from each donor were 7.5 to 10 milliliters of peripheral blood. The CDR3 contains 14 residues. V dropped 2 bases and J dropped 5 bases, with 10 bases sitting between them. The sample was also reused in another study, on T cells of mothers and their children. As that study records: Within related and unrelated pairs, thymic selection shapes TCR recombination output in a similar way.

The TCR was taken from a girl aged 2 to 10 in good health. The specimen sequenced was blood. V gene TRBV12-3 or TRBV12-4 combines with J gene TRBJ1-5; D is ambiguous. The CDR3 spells CASSLWGLDQPQHF. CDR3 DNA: TGTGCCAGCAGTTTATGGGGTTTGGATCAGCCCCAGCATTTT.